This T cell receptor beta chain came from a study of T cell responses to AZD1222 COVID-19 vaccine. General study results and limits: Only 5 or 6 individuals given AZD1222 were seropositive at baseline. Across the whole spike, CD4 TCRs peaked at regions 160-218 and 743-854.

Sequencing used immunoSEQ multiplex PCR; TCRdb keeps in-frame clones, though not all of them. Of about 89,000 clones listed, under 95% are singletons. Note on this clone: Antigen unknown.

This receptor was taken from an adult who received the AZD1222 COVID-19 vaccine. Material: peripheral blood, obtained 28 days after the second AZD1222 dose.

The CDR3 sequence is CASSFRVGNLISGNTIYF. CDR3 coding DNA: TGTGCCAGCAGTTTCCGTGTCGGGAACCTGATCTCTGGAAACACCATATATTTT. V is TRBV28 and J is TRBJ1-3; unclear D gene. Per the germline V gene, CDR1 is MDHEN and CDR2 is SYDVKM. The ends were cut back, 3 bases at V and 0 bases at J, with 18 bases in the middle. This CDR3 contains 18 residues.